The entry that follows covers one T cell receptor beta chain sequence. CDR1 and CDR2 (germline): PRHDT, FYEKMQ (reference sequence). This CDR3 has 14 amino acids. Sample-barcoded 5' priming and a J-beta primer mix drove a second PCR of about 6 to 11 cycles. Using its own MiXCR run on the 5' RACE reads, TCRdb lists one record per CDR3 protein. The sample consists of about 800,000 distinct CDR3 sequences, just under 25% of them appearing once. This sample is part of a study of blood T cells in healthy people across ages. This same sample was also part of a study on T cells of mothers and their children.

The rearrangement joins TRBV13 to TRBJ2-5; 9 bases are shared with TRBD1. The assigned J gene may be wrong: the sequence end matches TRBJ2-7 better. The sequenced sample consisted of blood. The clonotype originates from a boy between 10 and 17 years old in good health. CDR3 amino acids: CASNRGPSSYEQYF. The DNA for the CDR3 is TGTGCCAGCAACAGGGGGCCTAGCTCCTACGAGCAGTACTTC.